This T cell receptor beta chain was captured by sequencing in a study of shared clonotypes between healthy human individuals. Study background: The study enrolled a couple of women and a few men aged 18 to 49. There were three CD4 naive, three CD4 memory, two CD8 naive and one CD8 memory plates per donor. Overall study findings and caveats: Clonotype sharing levels among donors were expected to vary with sequencing depth.

Genomic DNA of every subset was divided equally among multiple immunoSEQ plates. Sequenced by immunoSEQ multiplex PCR; TCRdb stores in-frame clones only, minus some. The sample has just over 2,000,000 clones, about 95% seen once. The CDR3 length is 15 residues. V gave up 5 bases and J gave up 8 bases; unmatched junction bases: 9. Germline-derived CDR1 and CDR2 are PRHDT and FYEKMQ (reference sequence). Selected positively for CCR7 and CD45RO-negative, naive CD8 cells excluded terminally differentiated effector memory CD45RA+ cells. This clone was seen only once. Antigen: not known. The chain uses TRBV13 and TRBJ2-1; 10 bases map to TRBD1. Material for sequencing was naive CD8+ T cells sorted from blood. This sequence originates from a man younger than 35 in good health. The CDR3 protein is CASSQPGQGIDEQFF. CDR3 coding DNA: TGTGCCAGCAGCCAGCCGGGACAGGGGATCGATGAGCAGTTCTTC.